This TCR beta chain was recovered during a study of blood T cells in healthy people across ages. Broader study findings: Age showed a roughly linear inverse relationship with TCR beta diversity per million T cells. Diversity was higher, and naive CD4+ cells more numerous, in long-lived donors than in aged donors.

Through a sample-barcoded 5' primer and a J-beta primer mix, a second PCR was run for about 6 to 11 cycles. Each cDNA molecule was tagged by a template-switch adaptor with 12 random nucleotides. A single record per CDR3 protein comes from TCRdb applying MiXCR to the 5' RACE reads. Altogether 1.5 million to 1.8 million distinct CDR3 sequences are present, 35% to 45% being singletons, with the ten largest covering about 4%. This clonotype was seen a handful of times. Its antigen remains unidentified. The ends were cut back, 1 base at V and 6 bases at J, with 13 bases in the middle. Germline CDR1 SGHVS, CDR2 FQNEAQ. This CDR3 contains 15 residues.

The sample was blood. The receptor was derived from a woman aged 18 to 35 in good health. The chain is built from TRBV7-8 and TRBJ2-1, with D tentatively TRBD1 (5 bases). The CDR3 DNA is TGTGCCAGCAGCTTAGTTCCAGGGTTCGGCAATGAGCAGTTCTTC. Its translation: CASSLVPGFGNEQFF. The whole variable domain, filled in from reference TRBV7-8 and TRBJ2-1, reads GAGVSQSPRYKVAKRGQDVALRCDPISGHVSLFWYQQALGQGPEFLTYFQNEAQLDKSGLPSDRFFAERPEGSVSTLKIQRTQQEDSAVYLCASSLVPGFGNEQFFGPGTRLTVL.